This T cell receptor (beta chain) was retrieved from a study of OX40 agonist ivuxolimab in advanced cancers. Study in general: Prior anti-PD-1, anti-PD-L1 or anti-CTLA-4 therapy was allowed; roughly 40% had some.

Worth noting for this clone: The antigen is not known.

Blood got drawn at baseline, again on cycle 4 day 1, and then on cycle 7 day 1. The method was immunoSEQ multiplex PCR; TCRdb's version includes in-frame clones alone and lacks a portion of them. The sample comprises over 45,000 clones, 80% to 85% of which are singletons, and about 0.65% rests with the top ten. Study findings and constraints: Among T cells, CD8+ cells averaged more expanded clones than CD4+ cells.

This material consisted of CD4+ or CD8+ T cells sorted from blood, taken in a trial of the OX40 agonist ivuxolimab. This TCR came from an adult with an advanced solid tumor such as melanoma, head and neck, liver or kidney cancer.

The DNA of the CDR3 is TGTGCCTGGAGTGTATACAGGGTTTCCTACGAGCAGTACTTC. As protein: CAWSVYRVSYEQYF. The genes are TRBV30 and TRBJ2-7; tentative D call: TRBD1 (6 bases). V was shortened by 0 bases and J by 1 base, with 10 bases between the two germline ends. The CDR3 totals 14 residues. CDR1 is GTSNPN, CDR2 SVGIG, per germline (reference sequence).